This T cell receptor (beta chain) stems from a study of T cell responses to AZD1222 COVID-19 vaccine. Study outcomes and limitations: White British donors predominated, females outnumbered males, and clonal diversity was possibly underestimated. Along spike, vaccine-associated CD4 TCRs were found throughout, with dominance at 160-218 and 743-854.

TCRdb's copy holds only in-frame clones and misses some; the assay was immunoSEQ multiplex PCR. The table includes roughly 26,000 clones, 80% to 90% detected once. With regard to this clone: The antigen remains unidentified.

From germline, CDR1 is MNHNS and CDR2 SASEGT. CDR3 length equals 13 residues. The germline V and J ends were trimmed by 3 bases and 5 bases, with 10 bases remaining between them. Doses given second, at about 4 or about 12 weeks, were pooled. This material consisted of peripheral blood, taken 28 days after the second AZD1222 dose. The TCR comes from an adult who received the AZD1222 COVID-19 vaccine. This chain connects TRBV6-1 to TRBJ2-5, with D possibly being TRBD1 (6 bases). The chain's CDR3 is CASSEGARETQYF. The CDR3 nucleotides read TGTGCCAGCAGTGAGGGGGCGCGGGAGACCCAGTACTTC.